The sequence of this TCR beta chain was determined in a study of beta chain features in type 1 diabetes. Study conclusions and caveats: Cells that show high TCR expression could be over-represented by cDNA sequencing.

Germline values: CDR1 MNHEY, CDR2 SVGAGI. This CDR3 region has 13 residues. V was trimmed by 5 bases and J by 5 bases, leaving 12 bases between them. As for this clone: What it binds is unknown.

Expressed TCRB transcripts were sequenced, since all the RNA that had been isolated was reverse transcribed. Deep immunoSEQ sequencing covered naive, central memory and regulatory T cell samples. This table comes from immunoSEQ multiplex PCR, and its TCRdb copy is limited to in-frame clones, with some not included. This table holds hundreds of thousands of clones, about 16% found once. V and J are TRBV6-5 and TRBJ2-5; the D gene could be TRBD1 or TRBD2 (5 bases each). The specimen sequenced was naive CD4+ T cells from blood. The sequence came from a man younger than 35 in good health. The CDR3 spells CASSGRGGETQYF. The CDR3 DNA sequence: TGTGCCAGCAGTGGACGGGGCGGGGAGACCCAGTACTTC.